This T cell receptor (beta chain) derives from a study of radiotherapy plus CTLA-4 blockade in lung cancer. Turning to the study itself: Objective responses occurred in 18% of patients; around 30% had disease control.

Ipilimumab-mediated CTLA-4 blockade plus focal radiation was given to patients having chemo-refractory metastatic non-small-cell lung cancer. With respect to this clone: Its antigen is as yet unknown.

Here immunoSEQ multiplex PCR was the method, and the copy in TCRdb shows in-frame clones only, minus some. This repertoire shows approximately 110,000 clones, more than 75% found once; its top ten account for roughly 3.1%. The CDR3 has 14 amino acids. The V gene end was trimmed by 6 bases and the J gene end by 5 bases; junction bases not matched to a gene: 6. Study-wide findings and caveats: Per reports, early blood T cell clone dynamics, plus interferon-beta, forecast response most strongly. Tumor-origin TCR clones grew in blood after radiotherapy plus ipilimumab.

This chain links TRBV6-7 with TRBJ1-5; 8 bases are a match to TRBD1. TRBV6-7 is an open reading frame whose function is uncertain. The source is a human donor with non-small cell lung cancer that progressed on radiotherapy plus ipilimumab. Some clones in this sample may be carry-over from other donors' samples. Sequenced material: peripheral blood, taken from a patient treated with radiotherapy plus ipilimumab. CDR3 nucleotides: TGTGCCAGCAGCTCCGGGACAGGCCATCAGCCCCAGCATTTT. It is translated as CASSSGTGHQPQHF.